These 30 T cell receptor beta chains originate from one sample sequenced in a study of OX40 agonist ivuxolimab in advanced cancers. TCRdb's table, derived via immunoSEQ multiplex PCR, lists solely in-frame clones and lacks some. Of approximately 44,000 clones listed, around 93% were seen once; the top ten hold roughly 15%. Sequencing used CD4+ or CD8+ T cells sorted from blood, obtained in a trial of the OX40 agonist ivuxolimab. These receptors were taken from an adult with an advanced solid tumor such as melanoma, head and neck, liver or kidney cancer.

This chain joins TRBV5-5 and TRBJ2-7; perhaps TRBD1 as D (5 bases). Between the trimmed V and J ends, which lost 5 bases and 3 bases, there was a span of 21 bases. The CDR3 consists of 16 residues. Looked up from germline, CDR1 is SGHKS and CDR2 is YYEKEE (reference sequence). CDR3 sequence reads: CASSRTPLPPLYEQYF. CDR3 nucleotide sequence: TGTGCCAGCAGTAGGACACCCCTGCCTCCCCTCTACGAGCAGTACTTC.

The chain recombines TRBV5-1 with TRBJ1-1; maybe TRBD1 (5 bases). Germline V lookup: CDR1 SGHRS, CDR2 YFSETQ. This CDR3 region has 14 residues. Trimming shortened V by 1 base and J by 3 bases, and 10 bases separated the two germline ends. The CDR3 coding sequence is TGCGCCAGCAGCTTGACGGGAGGGGACACTGAAGCTTTCTTT. Residues: CASSLTGGDTEAFF.

V is TRBV5-6 and J is TRBJ1-2, with D hard to call. The CDR3 spans 14 residues. Trimming shortened V by 2 bases and J by 8 bases, and 16 bases separated the two germline ends. The germline gives CDR1 SGHDT, CDR2 YYEEEE. The CDR3 nucleotides read TGTGCCAGCAGCTTCCCGACGGGGATGAGGGGCTACACCTTC. This encodes CASSFPTGMRGYTF.

The chain couples TRBV9 to TRBJ2-5; tentatively, D is TRBD2 (6 bases). The CDR3 contains 15 residues. Germline-derived CDR1 and CDR2 are SGDLS and YYNGEE. The V end lost 0 bases, the J end lost 2 bases, and 11 bases lay between the germline ends. The DNA of the CDR3 is TGTGCCAGCAGCGTAGGGGGTAGCGGACAAGAGACCCAGTACTTC. Amino acids: CASSVGGSGQETQYF.

This chain connects TRBV6-5 to TRBJ1-1; unclear D gene. Trimming cost V 7 bases and J 1 base, with 7 bases left between them. The CDR3 covers 12 residues. The germline CDR1 and CDR2 sequences are MNHEY and SVGAGI. In DNA, the CDR3 is TGTGCCAGCACCCTCGGGAACACTGAAGCTTTCTTT. This sequence encodes CASTLGNTEAFF.

V is TRBV4-1 and J is TRBJ2-7; 11 bases agree with TRBD2. The CDR3 extends over 15 amino acids. J was trimmed by 4 bases and V by 1 base; bases with no gene match: 3. Germline-derived CDR1 and CDR2 are MGHRA and YSYEKL. For the CDR3, the DNA is TGCGCCAGCAGCCAAGTGGGACTAGCGGAATACGAGCAGTACTTC. Translating it yields CASSQVGLAEYEQYF.

V is TRBV6-5 and J is TRBJ2-7; a weak D match, TRBD2 (6 bases). This CDR3 spans 15 amino acids. Germline V gene lookup returns CDR1 MNHEY and CDR2 SVGAGI. Trimming stripped 0 bases from V and 5 bases from J, with 14 bases between. This chain's CDR3 is CASSYSFGGIDEQYF. For the CDR3, the DNA is TGTGCCAGCAGTTACTCGTTCGGGGGAATCGACGAGCAGTACTTC.

The chain uses TRBV19 and TRBJ1-2, with a weak D call TRBD1 (6 bases). V gave up 3 bases and J gave up 4 bases, with 18 bases separating them. This CDR3 is built from 16 residues. Per the germline V gene, CDR1 is LNHDA and CDR2 is SQIVND (reference sequence). This CDR3 is CASSIHGGARSYGYTF. CDR3 sequence (DNA): TGTGCCAGTAGTATCCATGGGGGGGCGCGGAGCTATGGCTACACCTTC.

Note on this clone: Other DNA sequences in this specimen translate into the identical CDR3. The chain joins TRBV4-1 to TRBJ2-5; TRBD2 aligns across 8 bases. V lost 2 bases to trimming and J lost 5 bases; unmatched junction nucleotides: 4. Germline V CDR1 and CDR2: MGHRA, YSYEKL. This CDR3 has 14 amino acids. CDR3 in DNA: TGCGCCAGCAGCCAAAGCGGGAGTGGGGAGACCCAGTACTTC. It yields the protein CASSQSGSGETQYF.

This chain connects TRBV5-4 to TRBJ1-2, with a tentative D call TRBD1 (6 bases). V lost 9 bases, J lost 4 bases, and 19 bases lay in between. Per germline, CDR1 SGHNT and CDR2 YYREEE (reference sequence). The CDR3 is 14 amino acids. CDR3 amino acids: CAIAEGGRGYGYTF. In nucleotides, the CDR3 is TGTGCCATCGCTGAGGGGGGGCGCGGCTATGGCTACACCTTC. Together with reference TRBV5-4 and TRBJ1-2, the CDR3 gives the full variable domain: ETGVTQSPTHLIKTRGQQVTLRCSSQSGHNTVSWYQQALGQGPQFIFQYYREEENGRGNFPPRFSGLQFPNYSSELNVNALELDDSALYLCAIAEGGRGYGYTFGSGTRLTVV.

This chain joins TRBV7-9 and TRBJ2-7, with 10 bases lining up with TRBD1. Unmatched junction bases numbered 7, after V lost 4 bases and J lost 4 bases. Per the germline V gene, CDR1 is SEHNR and CDR2 is FQNEAQ (reference sequence). The CDR3 has 15 amino acids. For the CDR3, the DNA is TGTGCCAGCAGCTCTTCCGGGACAGGGGTGTACGAGCAGTACTTC. Translated: CASSSSGTGVYEQYF.

The chain uses TRBV7-9 and TRBJ2-2; D call uncertain. CDR3 length: 11 amino acids. The germline V gene has CDR1 SEHNR and CDR2 FQNEAQ (reference sequence). The CDR3 spells CVAANTGELFF. The CDR3 DNA reads TGTGTTGCGGCGAACACCGGGGAGCTGTTTTTT.

This chain connects TRBV30 to TRBJ2-7; the D gene could be TRBD1 or TRBD2 (5 bases each). V was pared by 4 bases and J by 3 bases, with 16 bases between. The CDR3 contains 14 residues. The germline CDR1 and CDR2 sequences are GTSNPN and SVGIG (reference sequence). The CDR3 nucleotides are TGTGCCTGGAAAGAGGGGCAGGGAGTCTACGAGCAGTACTTC. The encoded protein is CAWKEGQGVYEQYF.

The CDR3 nucleotides read TGTGCCAGCAGCGTAGCTTTCCGGACAGGGGTCCACGAGCAGTACTTC. It yields the protein CASSVAFRTGVHEQYF. The chain employs TRBV9 and TRBJ2-7; TRBD1 agrees at 9 bases. This CDR3 region has 16 residues. V lost 0 bases, J lost 5 bases, and 9 bases stayed unmatched. Looked up from germline, CDR1 is SGDLS and CDR2 is YYNGEE.

This clone came up once. The chain couples TRBV25-1 to TRBJ2-1, with D possibly matching TRBD2 (7 bases). This CDR3 is built from 15 residues. V dropped 2 bases and J dropped 3 bases, with 11 bases sitting between them. Germline lookup yields CDR1 MGHDK and CDR2 SYGVNS. DNA of the CDR3: TGTGCCAGCAGTGAAAGGGGGGGGTTCTACAATGAGCAGTTCTTC. As protein: CASSERGGFYNEQFF.

The gene calls are TRBV11-2 and TRBJ1-2; a weak D match, TRBD1 (5 bases). Germline V gives CDR1 SGHAT, CDR2 FQNNGV. This CDR3 has 15 residues. Trimming removed 0 bases from V and 6 bases from J, with 14 bases in between. CDR3 DNA: TGTGCCAGCAGCTTAGATGGGGGAGGGGTGGATGGCTACACCTTC. It is translated as CASSLDGGGVDGYTF.

This rearrangement joins TRBV19 to TRBJ2-7, with D tentatively TRBD1 or TRBD2 (5 bases each). The CDR3 is 13 residues long. Trimming took off 4 bases at V and 5 bases at J, with 12 bases between the two ends. The germline V gene encodes CDR1 LNHDA and CDR2 SQIVND (reference sequence). The CDR3 region has the DNA TGTGCCAGTAGTAGATTGGGGGATGACGAGCAGTACTTC. This sequence encodes CASSRLGDDEQYF.

This clone was counted a single time. V is TRBV28 and J is TRBJ1-5; D not certain. This CDR3 region has 14 residues. V was clipped by 7 bases and J by 6 bases, with 16 bases between them. Per germline, CDR1 MDHEN and CDR2 SYDVKM. CDR3 bases: TGTGCCAGCAATTTTCCGTTGGACCCTCAGCCCCAGCATTTT. Its translation is CASNFPLDPQPQHF. The entire variable domain, with the rest obtained from reference TRBV28 and TRBJ1-5, is as follows: DVKVTQSSRYLVKRTGEKVFLECVQDMDHENMFWYRQDPGLGLRLIYFSYDVKMKEKGDIPEGYSVSREKKERFSLILESASTNQTSMYLCASNFPLDPQPQHFGDGTRLSIL.

V is TRBV19 and J is TRBJ1-1; D is unclear. V was shortened by 3 bases and J by 5 bases, with 7 bases between the two germline ends. The length of the CDR3 is 12 residues. Germline V gene data show CDR1 as LNHDA and CDR2 as SQIVND (reference sequence). In DNA, the CDR3 is TGTGCCAGTAGTATTTGGGGAACTGAAGCTTTCTTT. Translated, it gives CASSIWGTEAFF.

The sample holds a few counts of this clone. V and J are TRBV7-2 and TRBJ1-5; 7 bases are shared with TRBD1. There are 16 residues in the CDR3. J gave up 8 bases and V 1 base, and 11 bases lay outside the gene matches. Germline CDR1 SGHTA, CDR2 FQGNSA. For the CDR3, the DNA is TGTGCCAGCAGCTTAGACCCCGGGACAGAGGGGAAGCCCCAGCATTTT. Its protein product is CASSLDPGTEGKPQHF.

The chain has TRBV5-4 and TRBJ2-3; the match to TRBD2 covers 7 bases. J gave up 4 bases and V 0 bases, and 5 bases lay outside the gene matches. CDR3 length equals 15 residues. CDR1 is SGHNT, CDR2 YYREEE, per germline (reference sequence). As DNA, the CDR3 is TGTGCCAGCAGCTTGGCGGGCGGGAGTGCAGATACGCAGTATTTT. Encoded protein: CASSLAGGSADTQYF. The entire variable domain, with the rest obtained from reference TRBV5-4 and TRBJ2-3, is as follows: ETGVTQSPTHLIKTRGQQVTLRCSSQSGHNTVSWYQQALGQGPQFIFQYYREEENGRGNFPPRFSGLQFPNYSSELNVNALELDDSALYLCASSLAGGSADTQYFGPGTRLTVL.

The chain has TRBV7-8 and TRBJ1-1, with D unresolved. Germline V gene sequence: CDR1 SGHVS, CDR2 FQNEAQ. CDR3 size: 14 residues. Trimming shortened V by 7 bases and J by 5 bases, and 17 bases separated the two germline ends. CDR3 region: CASTTGQRRTEAFF. The CDR3 DNA is TGTGCCAGCACCACGGGCCAACGACGGACTGAAGCTTTCTTT.

The rearrangement joins TRBV6-1 to TRBJ2-1; D possibly corresponds to TRBD2 (6 bases). Germline V gene sequence: CDR1 MNHNS, CDR2 SASEGT. CDR3 length: 17 amino acids. V gave up 0 bases and J gave up 10 bases, with 22 bases separating them. CDR3 residues: CASSEAFGVGLRGEQFF. The CDR3 bases are TGTGCCAGCAGTGAAGCATTTGGGGTGGGACTCCGGGGGGAGCAGTTCTTC.

The chain has TRBV7-9 and TRBJ1-1; 7 bases are shared with TRBD1. Germline V gene sequence: CDR1 SEHNR, CDR2 FQNEAQ (reference sequence). This CDR3 contains 15 residues. The trim removed 7 bases at V and 0 bases at J, leaving 8 bases unmatched. CDR3 amino acids: CASIGTAGLNTEAFF. CDR3 coding DNA: TGTGCCAGCATCGGGACAGCGGGTTTGAACACTGAAGCTTTCTTT.

This clone showed up just once. V usage is TRBV29-1 and J usage is TRBJ2-2, with D unclear. The V and J ends lost 4 bases and 3 bases respectively, with 6 bases between them. CDR3 length: 12 residues. Looked up from germline, CDR1 is SQVTM and CDR2 is ANQGSEA. The CDR3 DNA reads TGCAGCGTTGCTTCGGACACCGGGGAGCTGTTTTTT. This sequence encodes CSVASDTGELFF.

In the case of this clone: Germline and junction disagree at one end, which may indicate a read error. The rearrangement links TRBV6-1 to TRBJ2-6, with TRBD2 matching over 13 bases. CDR1 and CDR2 (germline): MNHNS, SASEGT. This CDR3 has 19 amino acids. CDR3 sequence reads: CASSEALAGGPSGANVLTF. The CDR3 DNA is TGTGCCAGCAGCGAAGCACTAGCGGGAGGGCCCTCTGGGGCCAACGTCCTGACTTTC.

The chain recombines TRBV11-2 with TRBJ2-7, with a possible D match to TRBD1 (5 bases). V lost 5 bases to trimming and J lost 0 bases, with 11 bases between them. In germline, CDR1 is SGHAT, CDR2 FQNNGV. This CDR3 region has 14 residues. This CDR3 reads CASSQDINSYEQYF. Written as DNA, the CDR3 is TGTGCCAGCAGCCAGGACATTAACTCCTACGAGCAGTACTTC.

This clone has a single count. J is TRBJ2-1 and V is TRBV11-3; the match to TRBD1 covers 10 bases. This CDR3 region has 15 residues. V trimming: 5 bases; J trimming: 3 bases; junction bases outside the gene matches: 4. CDR1 is SGHNT and CDR2 is YENEEA in the germline V gene. CDR3 protein: CASSPRTGGYNEQFF. CDR3 in DNA: TGTGCCAGCAGCCCAAGGACAGGGGGCTACAATGAGCAGTTCTTC.

This clone showed up just a few times. The rearrangement joins TRBV29-1 to TRBJ1-1, with D hard to call. There are 11 residues in the CDR3. Trimming stripped 6 bases from V and 3 bases from J, with 8 bases between. CDR1 and CDR2 (germline): SQVTM, ANQGSEA. The CDR3 sequence is CSVKRDTEAFF. CDR3 sequence (DNA): TGCAGCGTCAAGAGGGACACTGAAGCTTTCTTT.

In this sample, this clone turned up a few times. The CDR3 protein is CASSLVGGYGTGELFF. For the CDR3, the DNA is TGCGCCAGCAGCTTGGTTGGAGGGTACGGCACCGGGGAGCTGTTTTTT. The chain recombines TRBV5-1 with TRBJ2-2, with a tentative D call TRBD2 (6 bases). CDR1 is SGHRS, CDR2 YFSETQ, per germline. CDR3 size: 16 residues. V was clipped by 0 bases and J by 4 bases, with 13 bases between them.